This T cell receptor beta chain originates from a study of T-cell memory formation after mild COVID-19. The overall study: TCR clusters largely stayed donor specific. Study observations and caveats: Pre-infection memory carried some responding clones, suggesting that cross-reactive memory joined.

The CDR3 loop spans 16 amino acids. From germline, CDR1 is MNHEY and CDR2 SVGAGI. Trimming pared 6 bases from V and 0 bases from J, leaving 16 bases between. Employing constant-segment primers, 5'RACE generated TCR alpha and TCR beta cDNA libraries bearing sample barcodes and UMIs. TCRdb itself ran the 5' RACE reads through MiXCR, one entry per CDR3 protein. The data contain more than 200,000 distinct CDR3 sequences, 15% to 20% of them singletons. This clonotype was seen many times. Its antigen is currently unknown. This TCR came from a man younger than 35 who had mild COVID-19 (a few samples of this study predate the infection). Cell type and time point are not known. The V call is TRBV6-5, the J call TRBJ2-3; tentatively, D is TRBD2 (6 bases). The sequencing sample was made of PBMCs or a T cell subset sorted from them (not recorded which). CDR3 amino acids: CASRSGGAPSTDTQYF. CDR3 coding DNA: TGTGCCAGCAGGTCCGGGGGTGCCCCTAGCACAGATACGCAGTATTTT.